Below, 27 T cell receptor beta chains from the same sample are listed, as sequenced in a study of cytomegalovirus exposure and HLA in healthy donors. Vbeta (60) and Jbeta (13) primers were used in the PCR. The protocol was immunoSEQ multiplex PCR, while the TCRdb copy is restricted to in-frame clones and leaves out a portion. In the table there are some 180,000 clones, 80% of which are singletons. Sequences were obtained from PBMCs. The receptor source for this set is a male donor in good health and CMV-seronegative.

The chain recombines TRBV5-1 with TRBJ1-1, with D hard to call. V was trimmed by 2 bases and J by 6 bases, leaving 11 bases between them. The CDR3 has 13 amino acids. CDR1 is SGHRS and CDR2 is YFSETQ in the germline V gene. The CDR3 DNA is TGCGCCAGCAGCTTCAATGGCCTTGCTGAAGCTTTCTTT. Translating it yields CASSFNGLAEAFF.

The chain carries TRBV9 and TRBJ2-1, with 10 positions matching TRBD1. V shed 0 bases and J 8 bases; nucleotides not matched to a gene: 5. Germline V gene data show CDR1 as SGDLS and CDR2 as YYNGEE. The CDR3 loop spans 15 amino acids. CDR3 sequence (DNA): TGTGCCAGCAGCGTAGTTGGACAGGGGGGGTATGAGCAGTTCTTC. It encodes CASSVVGQGGYEQFF.

This clone was seen just once. This chain connects TRBV19 to TRBJ1-5, with 11 nucleotides matching TRBD1. Germline loops: CDR1 LNHDA, CDR2 SQIVND (reference sequence). Trimming took 4 bases from V and 0 from J; bases not matched to a gene: 5. The CDR3 sequence is 17 residues long. CDR3 region: CASSKGTGGYSNQPQHF. Here the CDR3 DNA reads TGTGCCAGTAGTAAAGGGACAGGGGGTTATAGCAATCAGCCCCAGCATTTT.

The chain has TRBV7-2 and TRBJ1-2; D is possibly TRBD1 (5 bases). Germline V gives CDR1 SGHTA, CDR2 FQGNSA. The CDR3 consists of 14 residues. V was shortened by 2 bases and J by 4 bases, with 11 bases between the two germline ends. CDR3 amino acids: CASSLSRAAYGYTF. DNA for the CDR3: TGTGCCAGCAGCTTAAGCAGGGCAGCCTATGGCTACACCTTC.

The rearrangement joins TRBV7-2 to TRBJ1-4; D is perhaps TRBD1 (5 bases). This CDR3 region has 14 residues. CDR1 is SGHTA and CDR2 is FQGNSA in the germline V gene. Trimming cost V 5 bases and J 8 bases, with 15 bases left between them. The CDR3 DNA is TGTGCCAGCAGCCGCGGGGCCTTCGAGGAAAAACTGTTTTTT. Residues: CASSRGAFEEKLFF. Filled out from reference TRBV7-2 and TRBJ1-4, the complete variable domain reads GAGVSQSPSNKVTEKGKDVELRCDPISGHTALYWYRQSLGQGLEFLIYFQGNSAPDKSGLPSDRFSAERTGGSVSTLTIQRTQQEDSAVYLCASSRGAFEEKLFFGSGTQLSVL.

This chain joins TRBV9 and TRBJ2-7, with TRBD1 identical over 7 bases. CDR1 and CDR2 from the germline V gene are SGDLS and YYNGEE. The trim removed 4 bases at V and 7 bases at J, leaving 11 bases unmatched. The CDR3 totals 14 residues. CDR3 region: CASSTRTGAEEQYF. DNA for the CDR3: TGTGCCAGCAGCACCCGGACAGGAGCGGAAGAGCAGTACTTC.

The sample holds one count of this clone. The chain employs TRBV9 and TRBJ2-1, with D perhaps matching TRBD1 (6 bases). The CDR3 consists of 14 residues. Germline V gives CDR1 SGDLS, CDR2 YYNGEE. Deletions cut 3 bases from V and 10 bases from J, with 17 bases between. The DNA for the CDR3 is TGTGCCAGCAGCGCTGAACAGGGAACCTGGGAGCAGTTCTTC. This codes for CASSAEQGTWEQFF.

In this sample, this clone turned up once. This chain connects TRBV29-1 to TRBJ2-5; TRBD2 agrees at 10 bases. With the DNA end fitting TRBJ2-7 better, the J assignment may be wrong. Germline V gene sequence: CDR1 SQVTM, CDR2 ANQGSEA. CDR3 length equals 14 residues. The CDR3 bases are TGCAGCGTTGATTTGGGACTAGCGAGGGACGAGCAGTACTTC. It codes for CSVDLGLARDEQYF.

The chain couples TRBV7-6 to TRBJ1-4, with 7 bases matching TRBD1. Germline V CDR1 and CDR2: SGHVS, FNYEAQ. The V and J ends lost 2 bases and 7 bases, in that order; junction bases with no gene match: 7. This CDR3 has 15 residues. The CDR3 DNA follows: TGTGCCAGCAGCTTAACAGGGGAGCTTCGTGAAAAACTGTTTTTT. Its translation is CASSLTGELREKLFF.

The chain links TRBV5-8 to TRBJ1-6; D is unresolved. CDR3 length: 15 residues. V gave up 2 bases and J gave up 7 bases, with 13 bases separating them. In germline, CDR1 is SGHTS, CDR2 YDEGEE. CDR3 in amino acids: CASSLPRQPNSPLHF. The DNA for the CDR3 is TGTGCCAGCAGCTTACCGCGGCAGCCGAATTCACCCCTCCACTTT.

The rearrangement uses TRBV6-6 and TRBJ2-5, with 7 bases identical to TRBD1. CDR3 length: 15 amino acids. Germline CDR1 and CDR2: MNHNY and SVGAGI (reference sequence). J was trimmed by 0 bases and V by 7 bases; bases with no gene match: 8. Written as DNA, the CDR3 is TGTGCCAGCATCCGGAACAGGGGTTACCAAGAGACCCAGTACTTC. Residues: CASIRNRGYQETQYF.

A few counts support this clone. The chain has TRBV11-1 and TRBJ2-2; TRBD2 matches at 7 bases. The J segment lost 0 bases and the V segment lost 5 bases, leaving 6 bases of the junction unmatched. Germline CDR1 SGHAT, CDR2 FQDESV (reference sequence). The CDR3 has 16 amino acids. This chain's CDR3 is CASSPGRASNTGELFF. CDR3 sequence (DNA): TGTGCCAGCAGCCCGGGGAGGGCATCGAACACCGGGGAGCTGTTTTTT.

The V and J genes are TRBV14 and TRBJ1-2; 9 nucleotides align to TRBD1. The germline V gene encodes CDR1 SGHDN and CDR2 FVKESK. The CDR3 extends over 15 amino acids. Unmatched junction bases numbered 3, after V lost 1 base and J lost 3 bases. The CDR3 loop is CASSQVHRGHYGYTF. In nucleotides, the CDR3 is TGTGCCAGCAGCCAAGTGCACAGGGGGCACTATGGCTACACCTTC.

The chain is built from TRBV6-1 and TRBJ1-1, with D possibly being TRBD1 (5 bases). The CDR3 spans 14 residues. Trimming shortened V by 6 bases and J by 3 bases, and 14 bases separated the two germline ends. Germline assignment: CDR1 MNHNS and CDR2 SASEGT. The CDR3 spells CASRWQGSDTEAFF. CDR3 sequence (DNA): TGTGCCAGCAGATGGCAGGGTTCGGACACTGAAGCTTTCTTT.

This clone was picked up a small number of times. V gene TRBV6-5 combines with J gene TRBJ2-3, with no clear D. V was clipped by 3 bases and J by 2 bases, with 15 bases between them. The CDR3 spans 16 residues. The germline CDR1 and CDR2 sequences are MNHEY and SVGAGI. This CDR3 reads CASSYGTSAATDTQYF. CDR3 DNA sequence: TGTGCCAGCAGTTATGGTACGTCCGCGGCCACAGATACGCAGTATTTT.

This chain joins TRBV9 and TRBJ2-7, with TRBD2 identical over 10 bases. V shed 4 bases and J 4 bases; nucleotides not matched to a gene: 5. The germline V gene encodes CDR1 SGDLS and CDR2 YYNGEE. This CDR3 is 14 amino acids long. CDR3 residues: CASSPTSGVYEQYF. CDR3 coding DNA: TGTGCCAGCAGCCCCACTAGCGGGGTATACGAGCAGTACTTC. The full variable domain, rest sourced from reference TRBV9 and TRBJ2-7, is DSGVTQTPKHLITATGQRVTLRCSPRSGDLSVYWYQQSLDQGLQFLIQYYNGEERAKGNILERFSAQQFPDLHSELNLSSLELGDSALYFCASSPTSGVYEQYFGPGTRLTVT.

The genes are TRBV30 and TRBJ1-1; 8 positions agree with TRBD1. Trimming removed 8 bases from V and 4 bases from J; junction bases left unmatched: 12. The CDR3 consists of 14 residues. Per germline, CDR1 GTSNPN and CDR2 SVGIG (reference sequence). The CDR3 is CAGNQGALGTEAFF. The CDR3 nucleotides read TGTGCCGGAAATCAGGGGGCGCTCGGCACTGAAGCTTTCTTT.

This sequence joins TRBV4-1 and TRBJ1-1, with D perhaps TRBD1 (6 bases). V lost 0 bases and J 3 bases, leaving 14 bases between the germline ends. The CDR3 loop spans 16 amino acids. Germline assignment: CDR1 MGHRA and CDR2 YSYEKL. CDR3 in DNA: TGCGCCAGCAGCCAAGATGAAGACAGGTTAGACACTGAAGCTTTCTTT. It yields the protein CASSQDEDRLDTEAFF.

The rearrangement uses TRBV14 and TRBJ2-2; a weak D match, TRBD1 (5 bases). The length of the CDR3 is 14 residues. CDR1 SGHDN and CDR2 FVKESK come from the germline V gene. Trimming stripped 4 bases from V and 4 bases from J, with 10 bases between. The chain's CDR3 is CASSPRVSTGELFF. Written as DNA, the CDR3 is TGTGCCAGCAGCCCCAGGGTCAGCACCGGGGAGCTGTTTTTT.

V and J are TRBV2 and TRBJ1-4, with no clear D. V lost 6 bases, J lost 4 bases, and 9 bases lay in between. The length of the CDR3 is 13 residues. Looked up from germline, CDR1 is SNHLY and CDR2 is FYNNEI. The CDR3 sequence is CASSRLYNEKLFF. The CDR3 DNA reads TGTGCCAGCAGCAGGCTTTATAATGAAAAACTGTTTTTT. Based on the CDR3 plus reference TRBV2 and TRBJ1-4, the full variable domain is EPEVTQTPSHQVTQMGQEVILRCVPISNHLYFYWYRQILGQKVEFLVSFYNNEISEKSEIFDDQFSVERPDGSNFTLKIRSTKLEDSAMYFCASSRLYNEKLFFGSGTQLSVL.

Concerning this clone itself: Other DNA sequences in this sample translate to the same CDR3. The CDR3 spells CASSLAGETQYF. CDR3 sequence (DNA): TGTGCCAGCAGCTTGGCCGGGGAGACCCAGTACTTC. The chain is built from TRBV5-6 and TRBJ2-5; no firm D call. Germline CDR1 is SGHDT and CDR2 is YYEEEE. With 0 bases removed from V and 5 bases from J, the gap between germline ends came to 5 bases. This CDR3 has 12 residues.

The chain links TRBV5-1 to TRBJ2-5; D gene unclear. The CDR3 loop spans 14 amino acids. In germline, CDR1 is SGHRS, CDR2 YFSETQ. V lost 2 bases and J lost 5, with 13 bases in between. For the CDR3, the DNA is TGCGCCAGCAGCTTACCTAGTGGCGATGAGACCCAGTACTTC. It is translated as CASSLPSGDETQYF.

This clone was counted between two and nine times. The chain joins TRBV5-1 to TRBJ2-1, with TRBD1 as a possible D gene (5 bases). Germline V lookup: CDR1 SGHRS, CDR2 YFSETQ. V was shortened by 2 bases and J by 6 bases, with 9 bases between the two germline ends. The CDR3 length is 13 residues. The CDR3 protein is CASSLPRANEQFF. CDR3 nucleotide sequence: TGCGCCAGCAGCTTACCCAGGGCCAATGAGCAGTTCTTC.

The chain employs TRBV5-6 and TRBJ2-2; 14 nucleotides match TRBD2. V gave up 4 bases and J gave up 6 bases; unmatched junction bases: 2. The germline CDR1 and CDR2 sequences are SGHDT and YYEEEE. The CDR3 spans 15 residues. CDR3 nucleotides: TGTGCCAGCAGCATGACTAGCGGGGGGGCCGGGGAGCTGTTTTTT. This codes for CASSMTSGGAGELFF. Using reference TRBV5-6 and TRBJ2-2 for the parts outside the CDR3, the full variable domain is DAGVTQSPTHLIKTRGQQVTLRCSPKSGHDTVSWYQQALGQGPQFIFQYYEEEERQRGNFPDRFSGHQFPNYSSELNVNALLLGDSALYLCASSMTSGGAGELFFGEGSRLTVL.

This clone was seen only once. The chain is built from TRBV6-1 and TRBJ1-4, with 12 bases lining up with TRBD1. This CDR3 spans 15 amino acids. Germline values: CDR1 MNHNS, CDR2 SASEGT. V dropped 3 bases and J dropped 7; count of bases not matched to a gene: 3. This CDR3 reads CASSDGTGGGEKLFF. CDR3 sequence (DNA): TGTGCCAGCAGTGACGGGACAGGGGGCGGTGAAAAACTGTTTTTT.

This clone occurred a few times. CDR3 in DNA: TGCGCCAGCAGCCCGGGACGGGAGAATTCACCCCTCCACTTT. It translates to CASSPGRENSPLHF. J is TRBJ1-6 and V is TRBV5-1; TRBD1 might be the D (5 bases). This CDR3 has 14 amino acids. Trimming cost V 4 bases and J 7 bases, with 12 bases left between them. Germline V gene sequence: CDR1 SGHRS, CDR2 YFSETQ.

V and J are TRBV4-3 and TRBJ2-2, with D possibly TRBD1 on 6 matching bases. V dropped 4 bases and J dropped 1 base, with 10 bases sitting between them. The CDR3 is made up of 15 amino acids. The germline CDR1 and CDR2 sequences are LGHNA and YSLEER. CDR3 protein: CASSLGQRNTGELFF. The CDR3 coding sequence is TGCGCCAGCAGCCTAGGACAGAGGAACACCGGGGAGCTGTTTTTT.